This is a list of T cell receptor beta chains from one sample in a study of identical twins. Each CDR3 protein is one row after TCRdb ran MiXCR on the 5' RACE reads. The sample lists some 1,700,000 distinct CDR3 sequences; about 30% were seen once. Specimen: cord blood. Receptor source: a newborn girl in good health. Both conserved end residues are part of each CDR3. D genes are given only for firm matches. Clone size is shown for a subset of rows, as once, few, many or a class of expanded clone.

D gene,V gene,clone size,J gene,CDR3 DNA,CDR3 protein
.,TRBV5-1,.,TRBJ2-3,TGCGCCAGCAGCAAGGGGGTAACGCAGTATTTT,CASSKGVTQYF
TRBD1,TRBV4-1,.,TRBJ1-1,TGCGCCAGCAGCCACCCTACAGGGGGAACTGAAGCTTTCTTT,CASSHPTGGTEAFF
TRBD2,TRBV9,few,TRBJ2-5,TGTGCCAGCAGCGTAGGAGTAGCGGGAGAAACGCAGTACTTC,CASSVGVAGETQYF
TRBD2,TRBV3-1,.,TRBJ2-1,TGTGCCAGCAGCCAGACTAGCGGGGGCCCGGGGGAGCAGTTCTTC,CASSQTSGGPGEQFF
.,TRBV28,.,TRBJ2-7,TGTGCCAGCGGGGGTAGTGGGTTCTACAATGAGCAGTACTTC,CASGGSGFYNEQYF
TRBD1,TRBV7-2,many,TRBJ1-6,TGTGCCAGCAGCTTGACAGGGAAGAATTCACCCCTCCACTTT,CASSLTGKNSPLHF
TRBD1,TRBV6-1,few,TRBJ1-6,TGTGCCAGCAGAAAGACAGGGGGCGAAAATAATTCACCCCTCCACTTT,CASRKTGGENNSPLHF
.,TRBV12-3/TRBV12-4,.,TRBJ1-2,TGTGCCAGCAGTTTACTCCTGGGGTACTATGGCTACACCTTC,CASSLLLGYYGYTF
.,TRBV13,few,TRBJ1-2,TGTGCCAGCAGCATACGATCCCCCGGTCTGGGGGGCTACACCTTC,CASSIRSPGLGGYTF
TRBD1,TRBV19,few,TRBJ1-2,TGTGCCAGTAATCAAGCAGGGGGCTATGGCTACACCTTC,CASNQAGGYGYTF
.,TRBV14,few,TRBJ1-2,TGTGCCAGCAGCCATCAGAACCTCTATGGCTACACCTTC,CASSHQNLYGYTF
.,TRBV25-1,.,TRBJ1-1,TGTGCCAGCAGTGAAACAGGGAGCGGAACCACTGAAGCTTTCTTT,CASSETGSGTTEAFF
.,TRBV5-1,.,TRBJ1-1,TGCGCCAGCAGAAGGATAGGGGATACTGAAGCTTTCTTT,CASRRIGDTEAFF
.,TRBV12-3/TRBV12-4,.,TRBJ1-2,TGTGCCAGCAGTTTAATTCCAGAGAGAACTAACTATGGCTACACCTTC,CASSLIPERTNYGYTF
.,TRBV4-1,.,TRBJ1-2,TGCGCCAGCAGCCAAGTATTGGCAGGGGTTCACTATGGCTACACCTTC,CASSQVLAGVHYGYTF
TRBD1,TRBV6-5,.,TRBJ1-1,TGTGCCAGCAGTTACCGGTGGGACAGGGAGGGCCCTAACACTGAAGCTTTCTTT,CASSYRWDREGPNTEAFF
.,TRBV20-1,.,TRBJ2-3,TGCAGTGCTAGTCGACGGGGGCCAGATACGCAGTATTTT,CSASRRGPDTQYF
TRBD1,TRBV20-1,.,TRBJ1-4,TGCAGTGCCAACTACAGGGGGTCTGCTAATGAAAAACTGTTTTTT,CSANYRGSANEKLFF
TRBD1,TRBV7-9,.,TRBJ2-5,TGTGCCAGCAGCTTAGGGGGACAGTGGGAAGAGACCCAGTACTTC,CASSLGGQWEETQYF
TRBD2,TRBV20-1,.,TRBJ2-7,TGCAGTGCTAGAGAGGCTAGCGGTCCCTACGAGCAGTACTTC,CSAREASGPYEQYF
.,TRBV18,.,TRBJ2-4,TGTGCCAGCTCACCGGCGGTTTTAGCCAAAAACATTCAGTACTTC,CASSPAVLAKNIQYF
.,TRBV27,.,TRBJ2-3,TGTGCCAGCAGTTTATCTGGTTCCGGGACTCCCAGGGCAGATACGCAGTATTTT,CASSLSGSGTPRADTQYF
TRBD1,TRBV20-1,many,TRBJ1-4,TGCAGTGCTGGACAGGGTGAAAAACTGTTTTTT,CSAGQGEKLFF
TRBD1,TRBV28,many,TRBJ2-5,TGTGCCAGCAGGACAGGGGCAGAGACCCAGTACTTC,CASRTGAETQYF
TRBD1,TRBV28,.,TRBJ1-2,TGTGCCAGCACCAAATGTTCCGGGACAGCCGGCTACACCTTC,CASTKCSGTAGYTF
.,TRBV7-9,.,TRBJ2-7,TGTGCCAGCAGCTTAGTGGGGCGTCTAGAGCAGTACTTC,CASSLVGRLEQYF
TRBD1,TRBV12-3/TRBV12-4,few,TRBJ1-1,TGTGCCAGCAGTTTAGGAGGGGGCGCGGGGGAAGCTTTCTTT,CASSLGGGAGEAFF
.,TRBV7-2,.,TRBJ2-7,TGTGCCAGCAGCTTAGGGCTAGGTTCCGAGCAGTACTTC,CASSLGLGSEQYF
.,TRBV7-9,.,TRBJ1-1,TGTGCCAGCAGCTTAACAGGGAAGTACACTGAAGCTTTCTTT,CASSLTGKYTEAFF
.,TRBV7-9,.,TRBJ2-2,TGTGCCAGCAGCTTAACCGGGGTAAAGAACACCGGGGAGCTGTTTTTT,CASSLTGVKNTGELFF
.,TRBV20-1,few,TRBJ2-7,TGCAGTGCTGGAGACTGGGGAGGTCAGTACTTC,CSAGDWGGQYF
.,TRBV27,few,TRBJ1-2,TGTGCCAGCATCCAGAACTATGGCTACACCTTC,CASIQNYGYTF
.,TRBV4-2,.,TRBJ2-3,TGTGCCAGCAGCCAAGATGTAGGGGCGGGCACGTCAGATACGCAGTATTTT,CASSQDVGAGTSDTQYF
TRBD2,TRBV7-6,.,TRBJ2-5,TGTGCCAGCAGCTTAGGGTCTAGCGGATGGGAGACCCAGTACTTC,CASSLGSSGWETQYF
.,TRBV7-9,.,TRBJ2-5,TGTGCCAGCAGACAGTCCCAAGAGACCCAGTACTTC,CASRQSQETQYF
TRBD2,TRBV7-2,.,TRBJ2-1,TGTGCCAGCAGCTTAGAACGAGCGGGAGGGCCATACGAGCAGTTCTTC,CASSLERAGGPYEQFF
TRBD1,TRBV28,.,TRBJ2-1,TGTGCCAGCAGAGTGACAGGGAGAGATGAGCAGTTCTTC,CASRVTGRDEQFF
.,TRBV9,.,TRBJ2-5,TGTGCCAGCAGCGTAGACGCCCAAGAGACCCAGTACTTC,CASSVDAQETQYF
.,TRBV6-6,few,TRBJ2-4,TGTGCCAGCGCAGCTCAGGGGGCCAAAAACATTCAGTACTTC,CASAAQGAKNIQYF
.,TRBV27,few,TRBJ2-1,TGTGCCAGCAGTACCCTTGTCGGGAGCTCCTACAATGAGCAGTTCTTC,CASSTLVGSSYNEQFF
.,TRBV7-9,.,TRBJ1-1,TGTGCCAGCAGCTTAGAAGTTGTGCCCATCGAAGCTTTCTTT,CASSLEVVPIEAFF
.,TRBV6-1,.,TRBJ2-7,TGTGCCAGCAGTAAACGGACGGACTACGAGCAGTACTTC,CASSKRTDYEQYF
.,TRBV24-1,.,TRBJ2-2,TGTGCCACCAGTGATTTGAAGGGGGCGAACACCGGGGAGCTGTTTTTT,CATSDLKGANTGELFF
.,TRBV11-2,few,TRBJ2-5,TGTGCCAGCAGCTTAGCCAACGTTTGGCAAATCTGGGAGACCCAGTACTTC,CASSLANVWQIWETQYF
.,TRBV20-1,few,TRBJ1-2,TGCAGTGCTAGACACCGTCCCTCTAACTATGGCTACACCTTC,CSARHRPSNYGYTF
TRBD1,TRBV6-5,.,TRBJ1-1,TGTGCCAGCAGTTACACCGGGACAGTGAACACTGAAGCTTTCTTT,CASSYTGTVNTEAFF
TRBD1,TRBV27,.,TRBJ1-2,TGTGCCAGCAGGTCGGGACAGGGGGTCTATGGCTACACCTTC,CASRSGQGVYGYTF
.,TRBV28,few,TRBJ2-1,TGTGCCAGCAGTACTCAAATATCGGTGGGGAATGAGCAGTTCTTC,CASSTQISVGNEQFF
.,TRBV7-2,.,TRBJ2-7,TGTGCCAGCAGCTTCGCTGGGTCCCTCTCCTACAATGAGCAGTACTTC,CASSFAGSLSYNEQYF
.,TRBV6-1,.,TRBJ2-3,TGTGCCCGCCGATTCCCTGGAGATACGCAGTATTTT,CARRFPGDTQYF
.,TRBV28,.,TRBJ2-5,TGTGCCAGCAGTTTCAAGGCCGCGTACCAAGAGACCCAGTACTTC,CASSFKAAYQETQYF